A single sample gave rise to the 27 T cell receptor beta chains below, sequenced in a study of post-analysis software for immune sequencing data. Whole-study findings and limits: Higher frequency in patients than in controls was seen for about five TRBV segments, with TRBV5-6, TRBV5-1 and TRBV20-1 among them.

Prepared libraries of TCR beta cDNA carried unique molecular identifiers. In TCRdb, the PCR reads were re-called with MiXCR into one record per CDR3 protein. The data show about half a million distinct CDR3 sequences, with roughly 45% seen just once and 9% to 13% held by the top ten. For these receptors, no antigen is known. Source material: blood. The receptor set was obtained from a girl aged 5-17 years with multiple sclerosis.

V is TRBV4-1 and J is TRBJ1-4; D is uncertain. The CDR3 length is 17 residues. Germline V gene data show CDR1 as MGHRA and CDR2 as YSYEKL. Trimming removed 1 base from V and 5 bases from J, with 17 bases in between. CDR3 DNA: TGCGCCAGCAGCCAAGGCTTCGGGAGGCCAGAGAATGAAAAACTGTTTTTT. It codes for CASSQGFGRPENEKLFF.

In DNA form, the CDR3 reads TGCAGCGCGGGGGACAGGGGCCCCTCTGGGGCCAACGTCCTGACTTTC. Protein: CSAGDRGPSGANVLTF. The chain combines TRBV29-1 with TRBJ2-6; 10 bases match TRBD1. Germline V lookup: CDR1 SQVTM, CDR2 ANQGSEA. With V trimmed by 7 bases and J by 0 bases, 6 bases remained unmatched. The CDR3 consists of 16 residues.

The chain uses TRBV28 and TRBJ2-5; 13 bases agree with TRBD2. The J call may be wrong; the DNA end is better matched by TRBJ2-7. This CDR3 spans 16 amino acids. The germline V gene has CDR1 MDHEN and CDR2 SYDVKM. The CDR3 protein is CASSLSRTSGSHEQYF. CDR3 in DNA: TGTGCCAGCAGTTTATCTAGGACTAGCGGGAGCCACGAGCAGTACTTC.

The rearrangement uses TRBV12-3 or TRBV12-4 and TRBJ2-3, with 8 bases lining up with TRBD2. The CDR3 has 16 amino acids. J gave up 4 bases and V 5 bases, and 11 bases lay outside the gene matches. CDR3 in DNA: TGTGCCAGCAGTACCCTCAGCGGGAGTCGGGCAGATACGCAGTATTTT. Residues: CASSTLSGSRADTQYF.

Details on this clonotype: Since a much larger clone is just one base distant, this may be a read error. This sequence joins TRBV29-1 and TRBJ2-5, with D possibly being TRBD1 or TRBD2 (5 bases each). CDR3 length equals 11 residues. The germline V gene has CDR1 SQVTM and CDR2 ANQGSEA. The CDR3 spells CSLRDQETRYF. CDR3 DNA sequence: TGCAGCCTAAGGGACCAAGAGACCCGGTACTTC.

This chain joins TRBV12-3 or TRBV12-4 and TRBJ2-2; D is undetermined. The CDR3 totals 12 residues. V was shortened by 4 bases and J by 5 bases, with 5 bases between the two germline ends. The DNA for the CDR3 is TGTGCCAGCAGTTATCTAACCGGGGAGCTGTTTTTT. As protein: CASSYLTGELFF.

The chain employs TRBV4-1 and TRBJ2-4, with D maybe TRBD2 (5 bases). V lost 1 base to trimming and J lost 3 bases, with 10 bases between them. The CDR3 is 15 amino acids. Germline V gene data show CDR1 as MGHRA and CDR2 as YSYEKL. The CDR3 reads CASSQGLLGKNIQYF. Written as DNA, the CDR3 is TGCGCCAGCAGCCAAGGACTATTGGGCAAAAACATTCAGTACTTC.

To note about this clonotype: Germline is not matched at one junction end, which may reflect a read error. The gene calls are TRBV6-2 or TRBV6-3 and TRBJ2-6, with D perhaps matching TRBD1 (5 bases). CDR1 is MNHEY, CDR2 SVGEGT, per germline. The CDR3 loop spans 14 amino acids. Here the CDR3 DNA reads TGTGCCAGCGGCCGTTCCCCTGGGGCCAACGTCCGGACTTTC. This sequence encodes CASGRSPGANVRTF.

Comments on this clonotype: One junction end disagrees with the germline gene, perhaps due to a read error. This sequence joins TRBV5-1 and TRBJ2-1; tentatively, D is TRBD2 (6 bases). Germline V gene sequence: CDR1 SGHRS, CDR2 YFSETQ. CDR3 length: 16 amino acids. The CDR3 nucleotides read TGCGCCAGCAGCTGGGGGGTTGGCGGAACCTACAATAAGCAGTTCTTC. Translated, it gives CASSWGVGGTYNKQFF.

The chain joins TRBV12-3 or TRBV12-4 to TRBJ2-7; D call uncertain. V gave up 3 bases and J gave up 6 bases, with 15 bases separating them. This CDR3 spans 14 amino acids. The chain's CDR3 is CASSFVRRVSEQYF. CDR3 sequence (DNA): TGTGCCAGCAGTTTTGTTAGAAGGGTGTCCGAGCAGTACTTC.

V and J are TRBV5-1 and TRBJ2-5; D possibly corresponds to TRBD2 (5 bases). Trimming shortened V by 5 bases and J by 2 bases, and 13 bases separated the two germline ends. The V gene's germline CDR1 is SGHRS and CDR2 YFSETQ. The CDR3 is 14 residues long. The CDR3 DNA is TGCGCCAGCAGATCGACGGGGATTCAAGAGACCCAGTACTTC. It specifies CASRSTGIQETQYF.

This clonotype appeared once. V is TRBV6-5 and J is TRBJ1-2; 7 bases align to TRBD1. The J segment lost 8 bases and the V segment lost 6 bases, leaving 9 bases of the junction unmatched. This CDR3 has 13 residues. Germline CDR1 is MNHEY and CDR2 is SVGAGI. The CDR3 loop is CASRQGYGLGYTF. In DNA, the CDR3 is TGTGCCAGCAGACAGGGGTACGGTTTAGGCTACACCTTC.

The chain links TRBV5-1 to TRBJ1-4; no firm D call. The CDR3 spans 15 residues. Germline assignment: CDR1 SGHRS and CDR2 YFSETQ. V dropped 3 bases and J dropped 0 bases, with 9 bases sitting between them. The CDR3 reads CASSSYTSTNEKLFF. The CDR3 coding sequence is TGCGCCAGCAGCTCGTACACCTCAACTAATGAAAAACTGTTTTTT. Full variable domain (remainder filled in from reference TRBV5-1 and TRBJ1-4): KAGVTQTPRYLIKTRGQQVTLSCSPISGHRSVSWYQQTPGQGLQFLFEYFSETQRNKGNFPGRFSGRQFSNSRSEMNVSTLELGDSALYLCASSSYTSTNEKLFFGSGTQLSVL.

The chain employs TRBV29-1 and TRBJ1-1; unclear D gene. The CDR3 loop spans 11 amino acids. From germline, CDR1 is SQVTM and CDR2 ANQGSEA. V lost 4 bases and J lost 6, with 9 bases in between. CDR3 bases: TGCAGCGTTGGGAGACAACCTGAAGCTTTCTTT. As protein: CSVGRQPEAFF.

The chain employs TRBV18 and TRBJ1-6, with a tentative D call TRBD1 (6 bases). The CDR3 totals 14 residues. The V end lost 6 bases, the J end lost 8 bases, and 14 bases lay between the germline ends. Germline V lookup: CDR1 KGHSH, CDR2 LQKENI. The CDR3 nucleotides read TGTGCCAGCTCCACGACAGGAGGTGATTCACCCCTCCACTTT. Translation: CASSTTGGDSPLHF.

This clonotype was counted only a few times. A read error may produce the germline difference seen at one junction end. The V call is TRBV28, the J call TRBJ2-7, with D possibly TRBD1 on 5 matching bases. The length of the CDR3 is 15 residues. Germline V gene data show CDR1 as MDHEN and CDR2 as SYDVKM. CDR3 DNA sequence: TGTGCCAGCTGTTTAGGGGCTGCCAACTCCTACGAGCAGTACTTC. Translated: CASCLGAANSYEQYF.

This clonotype was seen more than once but under ten times. The rearrangement links TRBV5-1 to TRBJ2-5; a weak D match, TRBD2 (5 bases). The CDR3 totals 12 residues. The V and J ends lost 0 bases and 7 bases respectively, with 7 bases between them. Germline lookup yields CDR1 SGHRS and CDR2 YFSETQ. CDR3 bases: TGCGCCAGCAGCTTGGAGGCGGGGACCCAGTACTTC. This sequence encodes CASSLEAGTQYF.

As concerns this clonotype: At one end the junction does not follow the germline gene, possibly because of a read error. CDR3 region: CASSPNEGADTPYF. CDR3 sequence (DNA): TGCGCCAGCAGCCCTAACGAGGGGGCAGATACGCCGTATTTT. The genes are TRBV4-1 and TRBJ2-3; TRBD1 agrees at 7 bases. The CDR3 sequence is 14 residues long. Germline lookup yields CDR1 MGHRA and CDR2 YSYEKL.

V and J are TRBV6-1 and TRBJ2-5; 16 bases match TRBD2. The end of the DNA is better explained by TRBJ2-7, so the J call may be wrong. The germline V gene encodes CDR1 MNHNS and CDR2 SASEGT. The CDR3 has 16 amino acids. The CDR3 region is CASSVGTSGRVHEQYF. CDR3 bases: TGTGCCAGCAGTGTCGGGACTAGCGGGAGGGTCCACGAGCAGTACTTC.

The gene calls are TRBV4-1 and TRBJ2-1; TRBD1 matches 10 bases. This CDR3 has 17 residues. Germline V gene sequence: CDR1 MGHRA, CDR2 YSYEKL. The junction had 11 bases not matched to a gene; V was cut back by 2 bases and J by 7 bases. CDR3 DNA: TGCGCCAGCAGCCAAACGCCCGGGACAGGGGACGAGAATGAGCAGTTCTTC. It translates to CASSQTPGTGDENEQFF.

V gene TRBV6-1 combines with J gene TRBJ2-7; the match to TRBD1 covers 8 bases. The CDR3 loop spans 14 amino acids. Germline V CDR1 and CDR2: MNHNS, SASEGT. V shed 7 bases, J shed 3 bases, and the junction held 8 bases outside the gene matches. CDR3 in DNA: TGTGCCAGCATTGCGTGGGACAGGTACTACGAGCAGTACTTC. Translation: CASIAWDRYYEQYF.

This clonotype appeared a few times. This sequence joins TRBV5-5 and TRBJ2-5; 8 bases agree with TRBD2. Looked up from germline, CDR1 is SGHKS and CDR2 is YYEKEE (reference sequence). The CDR3 extends over 14 amino acids. V was pared by 4 bases and J by 11 bases, with 13 bases of the junction left unmatched. The chain's CDR3 is CASSRGLAGWEQYF. CDR3 DNA sequence: TGTGCCAGCAGCCGAGGACTAGCCGGTTGGGAGCAGTACTTC.

The chain couples TRBV4-1 to TRBJ2-1; TRBD2 aligns across 12 bases. Trimming at V came to 4 bases and at J to 4 bases, leaving 17 bases not matched to a gene. CDR3 size: 20 residues. From germline, CDR1 is MGHRA and CDR2 YSYEKL. CDR3 bases: TGCGCCAGCAGCCCCACATCAACGGGGCTAGCGGGAGGGGGTTACAATGAGCAGTTCTTC. Translation: CASSPTSTGLAGGGYNEQFF.

The chain recombines TRBV20-1 with TRBJ2-3; perhaps TRBD2 as D (5 bases). V gave up 5 bases and J gave up 3 bases, with 18 bases separating them. Germline loops: CDR1 DFQATT, CDR2 SNEGSKA (reference sequence). This CDR3 contains 15 residues. CDR3 coding DNA: TGCAGTGCTCCACCCGGGCCCAGCGGTACAGATACGCAGTATTTT. Protein product: CSAPPGPSGTDTQYF.

The chain uses TRBV29-1 and TRBJ1-1; 7 nucleotides align to TRBD1. The CDR3 totals 15 residues. V lost 7 bases, J lost 1 base, and 12 bases stayed unmatched. Germline CDR1 reads SQVTM; CDR2 reads ANQGSEA. The DNA for the CDR3 is TGCAGCGCCAACCCGGGGGGACAGAGGAACACTGAAGCTTTCTTT. Translation: CSANPGGQRNTEAFF.

This clonotype has a count of ten or more. The rearrangement links TRBV7-2 to TRBJ2-1, with D possibly being TRBD1 or TRBD2 (5 bases each). Germline V gene sequence: CDR1 SGHTA, CDR2 FQGNSA. The CDR3 sequence is 14 residues long. V was pared by 7 bases and J by 6 bases, with 16 bases between. CDR3 in amino acids: CASKWGYAGNEQFF. The CDR3 DNA follows: TGTGCCAGCAAGTGGGGGTATGCGGGCAATGAGCAGTTCTTC.

The chain joins TRBV6-4 to TRBJ2-6; D may be TRBD2 (5 bases). This CDR3 has 15 amino acids. The germline V gene has CDR1 MRHNA and CDR2 SNTAGT. Trimming pared 3 bases from V and 1 base from J, leaving 7 bases between. The chain's CDR3 is CASSESGSGANVLTF. Written as DNA, the CDR3 is TGTGCCAGCAGTGAGTCGGGGTCTGGGGCCAACGTCCTGACTTTC.